This T cell receptor beta chain is from a study of CD8+ T cells in alopecia areata. Overall study context: Treated patients were dosed with oral tofacitinib, taking 5 to 10 mg twice daily. Treated patients were scored for severity by percent of scalp affected.

Extraction and reverse transcription of RNA yielded cDNA as the sequencing template. TCRdb's copy holds only in-frame clones and misses some; the assay was immunoSEQ multiplex PCR. Of fewer than 100,000 clones in the sample, just over 70% are singletons; the top ten hold approximately 15%. V gave up 0 bases and J gave up 3 bases; unmatched junction bases: 5. This CDR3 has 15 residues. Per germline, CDR1 SGHDT and CDR2 YYEEEE. This clone has just one count. Indicated treatment: oral pan-JAK inhibitor, 5-10 mg twice daily. The receptor was isolated from a human donor with alopecia areata. The specimen was CD8+ T cells sorted from blood, collected at approximately week 44, from a patient treated with tofacitinib. The gene calls are TRBV5-6 and TRBJ1-2, with TRBD1 identical over 7 bases. CDR3 in amino acids: CASSLDGTDYYGYTF. The CDR3 DNA reads TGTGCCAGCAGCTTGGATGGGACAGATTACTATGGCTACACCTTC.